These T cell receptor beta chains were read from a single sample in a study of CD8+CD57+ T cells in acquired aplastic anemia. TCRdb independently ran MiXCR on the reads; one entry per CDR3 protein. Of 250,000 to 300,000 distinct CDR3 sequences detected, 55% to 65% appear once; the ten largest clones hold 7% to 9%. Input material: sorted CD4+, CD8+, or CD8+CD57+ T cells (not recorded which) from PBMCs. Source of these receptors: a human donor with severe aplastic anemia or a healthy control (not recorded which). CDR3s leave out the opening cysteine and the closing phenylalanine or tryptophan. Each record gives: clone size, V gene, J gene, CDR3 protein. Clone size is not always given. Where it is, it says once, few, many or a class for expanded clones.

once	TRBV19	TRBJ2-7	ASSPGESYEQY
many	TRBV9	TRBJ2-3	ASSVRGGTDTQY
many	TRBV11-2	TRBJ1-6	ASRGGRGRISPLH
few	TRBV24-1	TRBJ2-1	ATSMVGPSSYNEQF
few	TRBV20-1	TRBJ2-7	SASFRAGGLGEQY
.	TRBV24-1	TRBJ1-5	ATSDNRGYQPQH
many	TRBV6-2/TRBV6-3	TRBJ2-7	ASSYSVVRDRLSYEQY
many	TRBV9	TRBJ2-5	ASSGGQGGLQETQY
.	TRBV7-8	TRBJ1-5	ASSSNTGDQPQH
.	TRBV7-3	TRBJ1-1	ASSPGTVNTEAF
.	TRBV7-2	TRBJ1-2	ASSLALPGYT
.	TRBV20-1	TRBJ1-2	SAPTRPGDSGNT
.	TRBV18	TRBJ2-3	ASSQLLAGDTGTQY
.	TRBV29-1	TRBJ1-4	IFELSDRGKPSEKLF
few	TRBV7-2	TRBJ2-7	ASSRTAIGYEQY
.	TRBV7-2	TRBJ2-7	ASSLGEAYEQY
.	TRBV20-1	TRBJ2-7	SIGTSGAPYEQY
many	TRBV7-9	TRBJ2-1	ASTDRVWSYNEQF